Below, 24 T cell receptor beta chains from the same sample are listed, as sequenced in a study of beta chain features in type 1 diabetes (dated by TCRdb to 2017 to 2018). These receptors' antigens are unknown. Receptors were amplified or captured by the immunoSEQ multiplex PCR assay. The entire amount of isolated RNA was reverse transcribed using the High Capacity cDNA Reverse Transcription Kit, so the sequenced TCRB transcripts were expressed ones. In its TCRdb copy, this immuneACCESS table keeps in-frame sequences only and misses some clones. Where compared with another copy, unresolved V genes explain less than half of these, and the others have no known cause. Within this sample are 640,000 or so clones, with roughly 13% of them counted one time only. The leading ten clones occupy 0.03% to 0.045% of the sample. The full study reports these points: Type 1 diabetes patients showed a moderate but significant shortening of TCRB CDR3 length in all four CD4+ subsets.

The sample consisted of naive CD4+ T cells from blood. The cell subset or site label, as the study defines it: true naive CD4+ T cells. Receptor source: a young man with type 1 diabetes.

Here the CDR3 reads CATSRQLQETQYF. The CDR3, as DNA: TGTGCCACCTCGAGACAGTTACAAGAGACCCAGTACTTC. The chain recombines TRBV13 with TRBJ2-7; D is possibly TRBD1 (5 bases). The J call may be in error: the DNA end matches TRBJ2-5 better. Germline loops: CDR1 PRHDT, CDR2 FYEKMQ (reference sequence). The CDR3 is 13 amino acids.

The chain recombines TRBV5-6 with TRBJ2-3, with 9 positions matching TRBD2. CDR3 length: 16 residues. V shed 1 base, J shed 0 bases, and the junction held 3 bases outside the gene matches. In germline, CDR1 is SGHDT, CDR2 YYEEEE. In DNA, the CDR3 is TGTGCCAGCAGCTTGAGACTAGCGGCGAGCACAGATACGCAGTATTTT. Translation gives CASSLRLAASTDTQYF.

V gene TRBV29-1 combines with J gene TRBJ2-1; D is unclear. Trimming took off 3 bases at V and 3 bases at J, with 9 bases between the two ends. The CDR3 extends over 13 amino acids. Germline values: CDR1 SQVTM, CDR2 ANQGSEA. The CDR3 here is CSVDEVGYNEQFF. The CDR3 nucleotides are TGCAGCGTTGATGAGGTCGGCTACAATGAGCAGTTCTTC.

This clone was found a few times. The genes are TRBV18 and TRBJ1-5; a weak D match, TRBD1 (6 bases). V was clipped by 6 bases and J by 2 bases, with 17 bases between them. The CDR3 is 16 amino acids. Germline assignment: CDR1 KGHSH and CDR2 LQKENI. The DNA for the CDR3 is TGTGCCAGCTCCCCTCGGATTGGGGGCGGCAATCAGCCCCAGCATTTT. Translation: CASSPRIGGGNQPQHF.

The table lists this clone with a few counts. The rearrangement joins TRBV30 to TRBJ2-3; 8 bases line up with TRBD2. The CDR3 loop spans 15 amino acids. Germline V CDR1 and CDR2: GTSNPN, SVGIG (reference sequence). The trim removed 0 bases at V and 4 bases at J, leaving 6 bases unmatched. DNA of the CDR3: TGTGCCTGGAGTGTACAAGCGGGAGTCGCAGATACGCAGTATTTT. This sequence encodes CAWSVQAGVADTQYF.

CDR3 nucleotide sequence: TGCGCCAGCAGCTTGGATGGCAGAACGGACTATGGCTACACCTTC. As protein: CASSLDGRTDYGYTF. The V and J genes are TRBV5-1 and TRBJ1-2; D remains unclear. V lost 0 bases, J lost 3 bases, and 12 bases lay in between. Germline-derived CDR1 and CDR2 are SGHRS and YFSETQ. The CDR3 extends over 15 amino acids.

This clone has only a few counts. The chain uses TRBV7-3 and TRBJ2-1; TRBD2 matches 11 bases. In germline, CDR1 is SGHTA, CDR2 FQGTGA. V was clipped by 5 bases and J by 6 bases; unmatched bases: 6. This CDR3 is built from 15 residues. The CDR3 nucleotides read TGTGCCAGCAGCCCGCCGGGACTAGCGGTCAATGAGCAGTTCTTC. This sequence encodes CASSPPGLAVNEQFF.

V is TRBV6-5 and J is TRBJ1-5, with D possibly matching TRBD1 (5 bases). CDR1 is MNHEY and CDR2 is SVGAGI in the germline V gene. Trimming took off 2 bases at V and 3 bases at J, with 14 bases between the two ends. The CDR3 is 16 amino acids. Here the CDR3 reads CASSYAGRGVNQPQHF. As DNA, the CDR3 is TGTGCCAGCAGTTACGCGGGAAGGGGAGTCAATCAGCCCCAGCATTTT.

This clone was found a few times. V is TRBV6-5 and J is TRBJ2-7, with a possible D match to TRBD1 (6 bases). CDR3 length: 15 residues. In germline, CDR1 is MNHEY, CDR2 SVGAGI. The V end was cut by 0 bases, the J end by 2 bases, with 11 bases between. The CDR3 here is CASSYSRAGAYEQYF. DNA for the CDR3: TGTGCCAGCAGTTACTCGCGGGCAGGGGCCTACGAGCAGTACTTC.

V gene TRBV5-1 combines with J gene TRBJ1-1; no definite D call. Germline V gene lookup returns CDR1 SGHRS and CDR2 YFSETQ. This CDR3 spans 13 amino acids. V lost 0 bases and J 3 bases, leaving 6 bases between the germline ends. CDR3 region: CASSLAWDTEAFF. The CDR3 DNA reads TGCGCCAGCAGCTTGGCGTGGGACACTGAAGCTTTCTTT.

Only a few counts were recorded for this clone. This chain uses TRBV30 with TRBJ2-3; 9 nucleotides line up with TRBD2. There are 19 residues in the CDR3. V shed 0 bases and J 6 bases; nucleotides not matched to a gene: 19. CDR1 is GTSNPN, CDR2 SVGIG, per germline (reference sequence). In DNA, the CDR3 is TGTGCCTGGAGTGTAAAGGGGTCTAGGGTTAGCGGGAGCGGGGATACGCAGTATTTT. Its protein is CAWSVKGSRVSGSGDTQYF. Looking up the rest from reference TRBV30 and TRBJ2-3 gives the full variable domain: SQTIHQWPATLVQPVGSPLSLECTVEGTSNPNLYWYRQAAGRGLQLLFYSVGIGQISSEVPQNLSASRPQDRQFILSSKKLLLSDSGFYLCAWSVKGSRVSGSGDTQYFGPGTRLTVL.

This clone was detected a few times. The chain recombines TRBV7-2 with TRBJ2-7; TRBD1 matches 10 bases. CDR1 and CDR2 from the germline V gene are SGHTA and FQGNSA. V trimming: 5 bases; J trimming: 7 bases; junction bases outside the gene matches: 17. The CDR3 is 17 amino acids. CDR3 in amino acids: CASSQTPGQGFAVEQYF. The DNA for the CDR3 is TGTGCCAGCAGCCAAACTCCGGGACAGGGGTTCGCCGTAGAGCAGTACTTC.

This clone has only a few counts. The rearrangement links TRBV7-2 to TRBJ2-7; 7 bases line up with TRBD2. The V segment lost 1 base and the J segment 2 bases; nucleotides outside the gene matches: 5. CDR3 size: 15 residues. The V gene's germline CDR1 is SGHTA and CDR2 FQGNSA. CDR3 protein: CASSLGQGGTYEQYF. The CDR3 DNA reads TGTGCCAGCAGCTTAGGGCAGGGAGGGACCTACGAGCAGTACTTC.

The V gene is TRBV7-2, the J gene TRBJ2-1, with D possibly TRBD2 on 5 matching bases. CDR1 and CDR2 from the germline V gene are SGHTA and FQGNSA. CDR3 size: 14 residues. V was shortened by 1 base and J by 9 bases, with 13 bases between the two germline ends. The DNA for the CDR3 is TGTGCCAGCAGCTTAGATCGAGGGAGCGGTGAGCAGTTCTTC. Protein sequence: CASSLDRGSGEQFF. The entire variable domain, with the rest obtained from reference TRBV7-2 and TRBJ2-1, is as follows: GAGVSQSPSNKVTEKGKDVELRCDPISGHTALYWYRQSLGQGLEFLIYFQGNSAPDKSGLPSDRFSAERTGGSVSTLTIQRTQQEDSAVYLCASSLDRGSGEQFFGPGTRLTVL.

A few counts support this clone. The V and J genes are TRBV7-9 and TRBJ1-5; the D gene is possibly TRBD1 (6 bases). The CDR3 runs 15 residues. Germline V gene sequence: CDR1 SEHNR, CDR2 FQNEAQ (reference sequence). The germline V and J ends were trimmed by 0 bases and 6 bases, with 12 bases remaining between them. In DNA, the CDR3 is TGTGCCAGCAGCTTAGCGGCAGGGGAGGCTCAGCCCCAGCATTTT. Its translation: CASSLAAGEAQPQHF.

Only a few counts were recorded for this clone. The chain joins TRBV2 to TRBJ2-5; D not resolved. V gave up 4 bases and J gave up 4 bases, with 28 bases separating them. The CDR3 spans 19 residues. From germline, CDR1 is SNHLY and CDR2 FYNNEI. CDR3 residues: CASSGPSLHGRNNRETQYF. Written as DNA, the CDR3 is TGTGCCAGCAGTGGGCCTTCTCTCCATGGACGGAACAATAGAGAGACCCAGTACTTC.

This clone was observed a few times. This chain uses TRBV19 with TRBJ1-2; 8 bases fit TRBD1. The V segment lost 6 bases and the J segment 3 bases; nucleotides outside the gene matches: 3. Germline CDR1 reads LNHDA; CDR2 reads SQIVND (reference sequence). The CDR3 is made up of 13 amino acids. The CDR3, as DNA: TGTGCCAGTAGGGCACAGGGGGACTATGGCTACACCTTC. The encoded protein is CASRAQGDYGYTF.

The rearrangement joins TRBV7-9 to TRBJ1-6; D possibly corresponds to TRBD1 (6 bases). The CDR3 runs 17 residues. Germline V CDR1 and CDR2: SEHNR, FQNEAQ (reference sequence). V was clipped by 2 bases and J by 3 bases, with 14 bases between them. The CDR3 sequence is CASSLSTGMVYNSPLHF. In nucleotides, the CDR3 is TGTGCCAGCAGCTTATCGACAGGCATGGTCTATAATTCACCCCTCCACTTT.

This clone has a handful of counts. The chain links TRBV4-2 to TRBJ2-5; D is perhaps TRBD2 (6 bases). CDR1 LGHNA and CDR2 YNFKEQ come from the germline V gene. V was shortened by 4 bases and J by 4 bases, with 10 bases between the two germline ends. The CDR3 contains 13 residues. The CDR3 region has the DNA TGTGCCAGCAGCCGGGACTTCCTAGAGACCCAGTACTTC. It translates to CASSRDFLETQYF.

This clone showed up just a few times. The chain recombines TRBV20-1 with TRBJ2-3; D is undetermined. V shed 8 bases and J shed 2 bases, with 2 bases lying between them. This CDR3 contains 9 residues. Germline assignment: CDR1 DFQATT and CDR2 SNEGSKA (reference sequence). This CDR3 is CSPTDTQYF. The DNA of the CDR3 is TGCAGTCCCACAGATACGCAGTATTTT.

The rearrangement links TRBV4-3 to TRBJ1-2; maybe TRBD1 (5 bases). The CDR3 consists of 17 residues. The germline CDR1 and CDR2 sequences are LGHNA and YSLEER. The germline V and J ends were trimmed by 1 base and 7 bases, with 22 bases remaining between them. The CDR3 DNA reads TGCGCCAGCAGCCAAGTGGGTACAGGCCGGGGGAGTGGTGGCTACACCTTC. Protein product: CASSQVGTGRGSGGYTF.

This clone was found a few times. This chain joins TRBV7-2 and TRBJ1-2; D unclear. The CDR3 loop spans 14 amino acids. V shed 8 bases and J shed 3 bases, with 16 bases lying between them. CDR1 and CDR2 from the germline V gene are SGHTA and FQGNSA. The DNA of the CDR3 is TGTGCCAGCGCGGTGGAGGGAATGGACTATGGCTACACCTTC. Translation: CASAVEGMDYGYTF.

This clone has more than one count but fewer than ten. V usage is TRBV6-5 and J usage is TRBJ1-1; TRBD1 aligns across 9 bases. The CDR3 runs to 14 residues. Germline trimming cut 6 bases from V and 6 bases from J; bases unmatched to any gene: 8. The germline V gene encodes CDR1 MNHEY and CDR2 SVGAGI. The CDR3 DNA is TGTGCCAGCAGCGAGCCGGGACAGGGTTCTGAAGCTTTCTTT. Its protein product is CASSEPGQGSEAFF.

The V gene is TRBV30, the J gene TRBJ1-6, with TRBD1 matching over 9 bases. Germline V CDR1 and CDR2: GTSNPN, SVGIG (reference sequence). V was pared by 0 bases and J by 9 bases, with 6 bases of the junction left unmatched. CDR3 length: 15 residues. CDR3 region: CAWSVLGQGGSPLHF. The DNA for the CDR3 is TGTGCCTGGAGTGTCCTGGGACAGGGAGGTTCACCCCTCCACTTT.